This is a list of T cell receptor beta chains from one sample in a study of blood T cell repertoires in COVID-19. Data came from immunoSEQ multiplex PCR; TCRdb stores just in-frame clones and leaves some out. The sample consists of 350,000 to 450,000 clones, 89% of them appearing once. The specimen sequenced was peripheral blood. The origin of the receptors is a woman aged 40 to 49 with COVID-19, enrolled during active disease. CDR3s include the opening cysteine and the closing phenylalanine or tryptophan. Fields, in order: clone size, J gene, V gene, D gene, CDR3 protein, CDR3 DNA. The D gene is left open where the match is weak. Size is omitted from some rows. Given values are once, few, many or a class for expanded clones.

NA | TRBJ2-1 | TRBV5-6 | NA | CASSLARGNEQFF | TGTGCCAGCAGCTTGGCCAGGGGCAATGAGCAGTTCTTC
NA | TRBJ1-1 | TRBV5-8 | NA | CASSLNRNTEAFF | TGTGCCAGCAGCCTTAACAGAAACACTGAAGCTTTCTTT
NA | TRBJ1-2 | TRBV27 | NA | CASSFGENYGYTF | TGTGCCAGCAGTTTCGGAGAGAACTATGGCTACACCTTC
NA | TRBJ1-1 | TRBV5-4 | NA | CASSRRENTEAFF | TGTGCCAGCAGCCGCAGGGAGAACACTGAAGCTTTCTTT
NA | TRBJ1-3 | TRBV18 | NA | CASSRIQRVPGNTIYF | TGTGCCAGCTCACGCATACAGAGAGTCCCTGGAAACACCATATATTTT
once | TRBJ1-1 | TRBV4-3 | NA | CASSQDWGVPEAFF | TGCGCCAGCAGCCAAGATTGGGGGGTCCCTGAAGCTTTCTTT
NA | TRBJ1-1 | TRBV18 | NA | CASSRYQGRDTEAFF | TGTGCCAGCTCACGATACCAGGGGCGGGACACTGAAGCTTTCTTT
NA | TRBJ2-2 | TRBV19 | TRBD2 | CASSSGLAGERITGELFF | TGTGCCAGTAGTTCGGGACTAGCGGGAGAGAGAATCACCGGGGAGCTGTTTTTT
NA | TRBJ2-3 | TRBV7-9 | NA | CASSLGLGARSSDTQYF | TGTGCCAGCAGCTTAGGGTTGGGGGCGAGAAGTTCAGATACGCAGTATTTT
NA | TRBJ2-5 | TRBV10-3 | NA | CAISVAAAVETQYF | TGTGCCATCAGTGTGGCCGCCGCCGTGGAGACCCAGTACTTC
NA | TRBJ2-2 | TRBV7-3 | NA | CASSEVPGGPNTGELFF | TGTGCCAGCAGCGAAGTCCCGGGGGGCCCGAACACCGGGGAGCTGTTTTTT
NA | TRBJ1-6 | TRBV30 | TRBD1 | CAWFPGTALPGSYNSPLHF | TGTGCCTGGTTCCCCGGGACAGCTCTTCCTGGATCCTATAATTCACCCCTCCACTTT
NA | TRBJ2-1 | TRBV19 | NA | CASSPGLLLNEQFF | TGTGCCAGTAGTCCGGGACTCCTCCTCAATGAGCAGTTCTTC
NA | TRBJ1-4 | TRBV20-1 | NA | CSGSHGEKLFF | TGCAGTGGATCCCACGGTGAAAAACTGTTTTTT
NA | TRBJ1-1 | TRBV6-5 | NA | CASRGRGRYTEAFF | TGTGCCAGCAGGGGGAGGGGCCGGTACACTGAAGCTTTCTTT
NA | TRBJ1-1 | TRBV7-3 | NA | CASSRTVNTEAFF | TGTGCCAGCAGCCGGACAGTGAACACTGAAGCTTTCTTT
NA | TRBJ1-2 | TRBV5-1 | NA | CASSSEWGRGNGYTF | TGCGCCAGCAGTTCGGAGTGGGGCAGAGGAAATGGCTACACCTTC
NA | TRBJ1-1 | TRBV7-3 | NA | CASSEDSLNTEAFF | TGTGCCAGCAGCGAGGACAGCCTGAACACTGAAGCTTTCTTT
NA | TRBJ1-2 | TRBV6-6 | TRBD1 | CATFYRDRIGYGYTF | TGTGCCACCTTTTACCGGGACAGGATAGGATATGGCTACACCTTC
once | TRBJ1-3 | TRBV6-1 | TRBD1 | CASSEVTGEYNTIYF | TGTGCCAGCAGTGAAGTGACAGGGGAGTACAACACCATATATTTT
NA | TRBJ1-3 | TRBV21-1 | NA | CASSFPGQGISGNTIYF | TGTGCCAGCAGCTTCCCGGGACAGGGTATCTCTGGAAACACCATATATTTT
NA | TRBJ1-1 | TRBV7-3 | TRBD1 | CASSLTLKTGAGTEAFF | TGTGCCAGCAGCTTAACCCTAAAAACAGGGGCGGGCACTGAAGCTTTCTTT
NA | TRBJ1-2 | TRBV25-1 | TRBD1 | CASSTQGAANYGYTF | TGTGCCAGCAGCACACAGGGGGCCGCTAACTATGGCTACACCTTC
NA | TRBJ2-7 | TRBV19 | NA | CASRDPTGEQYF | TGTGCCAGTAGAGACCCTACAGGGGAGCAGTACTTC
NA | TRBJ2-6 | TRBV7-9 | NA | CASSLEAGTGANVLTF | TGTGCCAGCAGCTTAGAGGCAGGGACTGGGGCCAACGTCCTGACTTTC
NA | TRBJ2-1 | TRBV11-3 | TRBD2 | CASSLSTSGNNEQFF | TGTGCCAGCAGCTTATCGACTAGCGGAAACAATGAGCAGTTCTTC
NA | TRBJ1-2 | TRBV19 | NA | CAGRTGTQKGYTF | TGTGCCGGGAGAACCGGGACACAGAAAGGCTACACCTTC
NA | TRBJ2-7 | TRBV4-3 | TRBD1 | CASSQDTGTAYEQYF | TGCGCCAGCAGCCAAGATACGGGGACAGCCTACGAGCAGTACTTC
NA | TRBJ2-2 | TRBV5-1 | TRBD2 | CASSSVASGGTGELFF | TGCGCCAGCAGCTCAGTCGCTAGCGGCGGCACCGGGGAGCTGTTTTTT
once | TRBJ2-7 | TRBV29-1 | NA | CSAADIGEQYF | TGCAGCGCCGCAGACATAGGCGAGCAGTACTTC
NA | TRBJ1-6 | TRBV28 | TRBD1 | CASSSGTVNSPLHF | TGTGCCAGCAGCTCCGGGACAGTCAATTCACCCCTCCACTTT
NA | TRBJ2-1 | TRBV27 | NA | CASSFTRGNEQFF | TGTGCCAGCAGTTTTACGAGAGGCAATGAGCAGTTCTTC
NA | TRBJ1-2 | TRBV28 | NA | CASSGRGYGYTF | TGTGCCAGCAGCGGCCGGGGTTATGGCTACACCTTC
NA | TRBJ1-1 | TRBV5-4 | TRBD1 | CASKTERQGDTEAFF | TGTGCCAGCAAAACCGAGCGACAGGGAGACACTGAAGCTTTCTTT
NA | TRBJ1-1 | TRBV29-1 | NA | CSVGRGGGNTEAFF | TGCAGCGTTGGACGTGGGGGAGGAAACACTGAAGCTTTCTTT
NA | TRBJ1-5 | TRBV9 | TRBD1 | CASSVGQGGNQPQHF | TGTGCCAGCAGCGTGGGACAGGGAGGCAATCAGCCCCAGCATTTT
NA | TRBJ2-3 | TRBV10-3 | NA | CATTIGASTDTQYF | TGTGCCACAACTATTGGGGCTAGCACAGATACGCAGTATTTT
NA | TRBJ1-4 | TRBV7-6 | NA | CASRSGETTNEKLFF | TGTGCCAGCCGCTCAGGGGAAACAACTAATGAAAAACTGTTTTTT
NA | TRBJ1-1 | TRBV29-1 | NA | CSAATERTEAFF | TGCAGCGCAGCGACAGAACGCACTGAAGCTTTCTTT
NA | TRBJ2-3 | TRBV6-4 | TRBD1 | CASRRDRLTDTQYF | TGTGCCAGCAGGAGGGACAGGCTCACAGATACGCAGTATTTT
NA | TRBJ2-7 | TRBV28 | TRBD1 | CASSLSGTGGLDEQYF | TGTGCCAGCAGTTTAAGTGGGACAGGGGGTCTCGACGAGCAGTACTTC
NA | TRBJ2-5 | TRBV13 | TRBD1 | CASSSRTGGSETQYF | TGTGCCAGCAGCTCCCGGACAGGGGGCTCGGAGACCCAGTACTTC
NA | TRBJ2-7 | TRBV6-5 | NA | CASRVAREQYF | TGTGCCAGCAGGGTGGCGAGGGAGCAGTACTTC
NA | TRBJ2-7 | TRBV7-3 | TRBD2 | CASSLIGTSGYEQYF | TGTGCCAGCAGCCTCATTGGGACTAGCGGCTACGAGCAGTACTTC
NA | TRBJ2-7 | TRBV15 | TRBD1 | CATSRDRTGSYEQYF | TGTGCCACCAGCAGAGATCGGACAGGGTCCTACGAGCAGTACTTC
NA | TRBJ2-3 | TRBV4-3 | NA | CASSQEGASRDTQYF | TGCGCCAGCAGCCAAGAGGGAGCATCCCGAGATACGCAGTATTTT
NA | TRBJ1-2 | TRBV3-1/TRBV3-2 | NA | CASSQVSYGYTF | TGTGCCAGCAGCCAAGTATCTTATGGCTACACCTTC
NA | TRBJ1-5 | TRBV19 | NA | CASTLQVHNQPQHF | TGTGCCAGTACTTTACAGGTACACAATCAGCCCCAGCATTTT
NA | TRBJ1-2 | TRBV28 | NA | CASSRRQTYYGYTF | TGTGCCAGCAGTCGACGACAAACTTACTATGGCTACACCTTC
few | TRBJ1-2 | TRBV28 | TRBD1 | CASRSRTRGRGYTF | TGTGCCAGCAGAAGTCGAACCAGGGGGCGGGGCTACACCTTC
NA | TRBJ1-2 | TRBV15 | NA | CATSRQGNYGYTF | TGTGCCACCAGCAGACAGGGGAACTATGGCTACACCTTC
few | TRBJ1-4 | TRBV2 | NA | CASSGSGGKLFF | TGTGCCAGCAGCGGGAGTGGGGGGAAACTGTTTTTT
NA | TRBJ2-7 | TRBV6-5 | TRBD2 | CASSPGLAGEAQYF | TGTGCCAGCAGTCCCGGACTAGCGGGAGAGGCGCAGTACTTC
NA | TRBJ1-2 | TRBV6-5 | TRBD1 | CASSPTGGGYGYTF | TGTGCCAGCAGTCCGACAGGGGGGGGCTATGGCTACACCTTC
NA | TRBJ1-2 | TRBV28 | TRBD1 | CASSPGDREDYGYTF | TGTGCCAGCAGTCCCGGGGACAGGGAGGACTATGGCTACACCTTC
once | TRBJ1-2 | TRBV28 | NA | CASNKQGDGYTF | TGTGCCAGCAACAAACAGGGCGATGGCTACACCTTC
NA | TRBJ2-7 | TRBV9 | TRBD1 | CASSSTGQGYYEQYF | TGTGCCAGCAGCTCCACGGGACAGGGGTACTACGAGCAGTACTTC
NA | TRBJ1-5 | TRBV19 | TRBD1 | CASSTLRDSAYSNQPQHF | TGTGCCAGTAGTACCCTCCGGGACAGCGCTTATAGCAATCAGCCCCAGCATTTT
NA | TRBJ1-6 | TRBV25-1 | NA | CASSAGNYNSPLHF | TGTGCCAGCAGTGCGGGGAACTATAATTCACCCCTCCACTTT
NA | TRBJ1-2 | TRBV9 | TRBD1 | CASSVDRGNYGYTF | TGTGCCAGCAGCGTAGACAGGGGGAACTATGGCTACACCTTC